The rows below give T cell receptor beta chains drawn from one sample of a study of T cell responses to AZD1222 COVID-19 vaccine. Libraries were prepared by immunoSEQ multiplex PCR; TCRdb keeps only in-frame clonotypes and omits some of them. This sample has roughly 200,000 clones, with approximately 95% found just once. Sequenced here: peripheral blood, sampled 28 days after the second dose of the MenACWY control vaccine. Receptor source: an adult who received the MenACWY meningococcal vaccine as a control. Both conserved end residues are part of each CDR3. Fields, in order: CDR3 length, D gene, V gene, J gene, CDR3 DNA, CDR3 protein. The D gene is left open where the match is weak.

len: 15
d_gene: TRBD2
v_gene: TRBV5-1
j_gene: TRBJ2-3
CDR3nt: TGCGCCAGCAGCTTGTGGACTAGCGGGGAAGATACGCAGTATTTT
CDR3aa: CASSLWTSGEDTQYF

len: 13
d_gene: TRBD1
v_gene: TRBV28
j_gene: TRBJ1-2
CDR3nt: TGTGCCAGCAGAATACAGGGGGCAGGTGGCTACACCTTC
CDR3aa: CASRIQGAGGYTF

len: 11
d_gene: NA
v_gene: TRBV6-5
j_gene: TRBJ2-7
CDR3nt: TGTGCCAGCAGTCACCATAACGAGCAGTACTTC
CDR3aa: CASSHHNEQYF

len: 15
d_gene: TRBD1
v_gene: TRBV19
j_gene: TRBJ1-2
CDR3nt: TGTGCCAGTAGTATTAGGGGGCCGGAGGACTATGGCTACACCTTC
CDR3aa: CASSIRGPEDYGYTF

len: 13
d_gene: NA
v_gene: TRBV19
j_gene: TRBJ1-5
CDR3nt: TGTGCCAGTAGTATTTCAGGGATTCAGCCCCAGCATTTT
CDR3aa: CASSISGIQPQHF

len: 14
d_gene: NA
v_gene: TRBV29-1
j_gene: TRBJ1-1
CDR3nt: TGCAGCGTCAAGCCAGGGTACATGAACACTGAAGCTTTCTTT
CDR3aa: CSVKPGYMNTEAFF

len: 14
d_gene: NA
v_gene: TRBV5-4
j_gene: TRBJ2-1
CDR3nt: TGTGCCAGCAGCTCGGGGGGCATGTATAATGAGCAGTTCTTC
CDR3aa: CASSSGGMYNEQFF

len: 16
d_gene: NA
v_gene: TRBV28
j_gene: TRBJ1-5
CDR3nt: TGTGCCAGCAGTTTGAGAGCCGGGTCCAGTTATCAGCCCCAGCATTTT
CDR3aa: CASSLRAGSSYQPQHF

len: 12
d_gene: TRBD1
v_gene: TRBV2
j_gene: TRBJ1-1
CDR3nt: TGTGCCAGCAGAGGGACAGGCAATGAAGCTTTCTTT
CDR3aa: CASRGTGNEAFF

len: 15
d_gene: NA
v_gene: TRBV6-5
j_gene: TRBJ1-4
CDR3nt: TGTGCCAGCAGGACAGACAGCGGGGTTAATGAAAAACTGTTTTTT
CDR3aa: CASRTDSGVNEKLFF

len: 15
d_gene: TRBD1
v_gene: TRBV5-1
j_gene: TRBJ2-7
CDR3nt: TGCGCCAGCAGCCCCTCCGGGACAGGATCAAAGGAGCAGTACTTC
CDR3aa: CASSPSGTGSKEQYF

len: 11
d_gene: NA
v_gene: TRBV20-1
j_gene: TRBJ1-2
CDR3nt: TGCAGTGCCCCCAGGGGAAATGGCTACACCTTC
CDR3aa: CSAPRGNGYTF

len: 14
d_gene: NA
v_gene: TRBV7-2
j_gene: TRBJ1-2
CDR3nt: TGTGCCAGCAGCCTTTACAGGGAGGTCTATGGCTACACCTTC
CDR3aa: CASSLYREVYGYTF

len: 14
d_gene: NA
v_gene: TRBV6-6
j_gene: TRBJ1-1
CDR3nt: TGTGCCAGCGCCGAGCCGGGAATGAACACTGAAGCTTTCTTT
CDR3aa: CASAEPGMNTEAFF

len: 16
d_gene: NA
v_gene: TRBV5-1
j_gene: TRBJ2-7
CDR3nt: TGCGCCAGCAGGGCAGGAATATATTCCAGCTCCTACGAGCAGTACTTC
CDR3aa: CASRAGIYSSSYEQYF

len: 15
d_gene: NA
v_gene: TRBV30
j_gene: TRBJ1-3
CDR3nt: TGTGCCTGGAGGCCACTCAGGCGCTCTGGAAACACCATATATTTT
CDR3aa: CAWRPLRRSGNTIYF